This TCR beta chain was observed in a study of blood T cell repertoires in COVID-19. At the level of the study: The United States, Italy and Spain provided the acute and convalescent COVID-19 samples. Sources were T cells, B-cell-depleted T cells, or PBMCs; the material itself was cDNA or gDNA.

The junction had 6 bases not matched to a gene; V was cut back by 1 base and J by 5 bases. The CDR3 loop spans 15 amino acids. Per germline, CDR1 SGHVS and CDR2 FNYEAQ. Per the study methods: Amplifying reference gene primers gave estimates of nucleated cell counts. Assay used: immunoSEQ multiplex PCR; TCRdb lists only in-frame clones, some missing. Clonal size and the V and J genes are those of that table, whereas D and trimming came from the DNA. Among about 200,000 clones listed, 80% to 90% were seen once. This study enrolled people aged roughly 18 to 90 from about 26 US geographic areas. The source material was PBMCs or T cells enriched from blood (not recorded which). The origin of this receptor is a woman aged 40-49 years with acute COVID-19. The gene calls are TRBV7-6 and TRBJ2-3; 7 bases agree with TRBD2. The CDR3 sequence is CASSLGVGGRDTQYF. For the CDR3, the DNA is TGTGCCAGCAGCTTAGGGGTCGGCGGGAGAGATACGCAGTATTTT.